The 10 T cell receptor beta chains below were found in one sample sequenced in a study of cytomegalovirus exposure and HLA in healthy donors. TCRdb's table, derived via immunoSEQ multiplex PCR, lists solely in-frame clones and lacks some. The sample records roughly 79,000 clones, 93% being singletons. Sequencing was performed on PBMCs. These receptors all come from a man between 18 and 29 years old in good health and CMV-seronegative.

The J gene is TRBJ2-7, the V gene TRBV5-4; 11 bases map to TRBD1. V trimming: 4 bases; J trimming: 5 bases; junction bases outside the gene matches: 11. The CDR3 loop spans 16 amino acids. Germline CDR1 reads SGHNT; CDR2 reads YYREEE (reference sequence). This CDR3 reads CASSPGKRDRGDEQYF. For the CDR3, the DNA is TGTGCCAGCAGCCCGGGGAAAAGGGACAGGGGGGACGAGCAGTACTTC.

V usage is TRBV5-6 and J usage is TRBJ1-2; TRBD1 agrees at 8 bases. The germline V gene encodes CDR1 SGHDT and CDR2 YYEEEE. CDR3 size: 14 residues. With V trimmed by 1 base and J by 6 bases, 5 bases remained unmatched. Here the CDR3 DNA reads TGTGCCAGCAGCTTGAGACAGGGGAGTCATGGCTACACCTTC. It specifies CASSLRQGSHGYTF.

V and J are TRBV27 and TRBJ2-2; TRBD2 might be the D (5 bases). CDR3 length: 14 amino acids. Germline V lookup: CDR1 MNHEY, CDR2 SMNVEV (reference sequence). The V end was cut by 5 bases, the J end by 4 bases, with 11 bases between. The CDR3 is CASSIWRSTGELFF. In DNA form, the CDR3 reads TGTGCCAGCAGTATTTGGAGGTCCACCGGGGAGCTGTTTTTT.

The DNA for the CDR3 is TGTGCTAGTGGCTTAGGGGGGGACTATGGCTACACCTTC. Protein sequence: CASGLGGDYGYTF. The chain carries TRBV12-5 and TRBJ1-2, with D maybe TRBD1 (6 bases). The V gene lost 6 bases and the J gene lost 3 bases, with 11 bases spanning the gap. The CDR3 has 13 residues. Germline V gene sequence: CDR1 LGHNT, CDR2 FRNRAP.

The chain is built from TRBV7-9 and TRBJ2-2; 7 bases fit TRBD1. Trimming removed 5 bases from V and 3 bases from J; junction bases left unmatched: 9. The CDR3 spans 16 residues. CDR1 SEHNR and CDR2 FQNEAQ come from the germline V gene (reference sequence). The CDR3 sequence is CASSPPLGQDTGELFF. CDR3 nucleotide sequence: TGTGCCAGCAGCCCGCCGCTCGGACAGGACACCGGGGAGCTGTTTTTT.

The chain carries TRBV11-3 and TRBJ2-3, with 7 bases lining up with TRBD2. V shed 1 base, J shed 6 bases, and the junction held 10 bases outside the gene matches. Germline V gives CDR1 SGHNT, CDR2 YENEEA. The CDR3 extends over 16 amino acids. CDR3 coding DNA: TGTGCCAGCAGCTTAGGAGTGGGAGGGCCGTGGGATACGCAGTATTTT. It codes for CASSLGVGGPWDTQYF.

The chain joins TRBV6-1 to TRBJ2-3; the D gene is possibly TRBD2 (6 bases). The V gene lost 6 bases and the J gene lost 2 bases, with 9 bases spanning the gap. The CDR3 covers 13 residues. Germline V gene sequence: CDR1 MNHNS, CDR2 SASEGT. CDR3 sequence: CASREGLTDTQYF. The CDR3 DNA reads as TGTGCCAGCAGGGAGGGACTCACAGATACGCAGTATTTT.

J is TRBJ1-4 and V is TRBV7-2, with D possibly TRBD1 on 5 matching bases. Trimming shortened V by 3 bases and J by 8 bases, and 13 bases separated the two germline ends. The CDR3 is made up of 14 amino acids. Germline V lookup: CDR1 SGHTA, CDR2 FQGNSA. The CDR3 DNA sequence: TGTGCCAGCAGCTTCGGGGGGGTAGGAGAAAAACTGTTTTTT. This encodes CASSFGGVGEKLFF.

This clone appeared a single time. Here the CDR3 reads CASSLDWTGNQPQHF. For the CDR3, the DNA is TGTGCCAGCAGCTTAGACTGGACGGGGAATCAGCCCCAGCATTTT. This chain connects TRBV7-9 to TRBJ1-5; D ambiguous. The germline V gene encodes CDR1 SEHNR and CDR2 FQNEAQ (reference sequence). Trimming took off 1 base at V and 4 bases at J, with 11 bases between the two ends. The CDR3 extends over 15 amino acids. The whole variable domain, remainder taken from reference TRBV7-9 and TRBJ1-5, is DTGVSQNPRHKITKRGQNVTFRCDPISEHNRLYWYRQTLGQGPEFLTYFQNEAQLEKSRLLSDRFSAERPKGSFSTLEIQRTEQGDSAMYLCASSLDWTGNQPQHFGDGTRLSIL.

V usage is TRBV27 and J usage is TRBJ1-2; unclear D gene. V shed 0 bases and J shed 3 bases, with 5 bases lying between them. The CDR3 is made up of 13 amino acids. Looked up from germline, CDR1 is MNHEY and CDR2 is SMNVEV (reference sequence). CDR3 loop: CASSLSRYYGYTF. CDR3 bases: TGTGCCAGCAGTTTATCGCGGTACTATGGCTACACCTTC.